The 2 T cell receptor beta chains below were found in one sample sequenced in a study of CD8+CD57+ T cells in acquired aplastic anemia. The study profiled TCR beta VDJ and CDR3 using genomic DNA as template. TCRdb reprocessed the reads via MiXCR and lists one record per CDR3 protein. The table has over 150,000 distinct CDR3 sequences, over 55% seen once; the top ten hold around 45%. Patients picked for sequencing had shown CD8+CD57+ cell expansion detected by flow cytometry. Material for sequencing was sorted CD4+, CD8+, or CD8+CD57+ T cells (not recorded which) from PBMCs. The receptor source for this set is a human donor with aplastic anemia.

This chain joins TRBV9 and TRBJ2-2; possibly TRBD1 for D (5 bases). The CDR3 length is 14 residues. The V end was cut by 0 bases, the J end by 7 bases, with 10 bases between. Germline CDR1 SGDLS, CDR2 YYNGEE. CDR3 DNA: TGTGCCAGCAGCGTAGAGGGGCCTAGCGGGGAGCTGTTTTTT. The encoded protein is CASSVEGPSGELFF.

The V call is TRBV20-1, the J call TRBJ1-4; tentatively, D is TRBD1 (5 bases). Trimming shortened V by 3 bases and J by 5 bases, and 16 bases separated the two germline ends. Germline V lookup: CDR1 DFQATT, CDR2 SNEGSKA (reference sequence). There are 15 residues in the CDR3. The DNA for the CDR3 is TGCAGTGCTAGTAGCCCGAGGGGCCTCAATGAAAAACTGTTTTTT. As protein: CSASSPRGLNEKLFF.